This is a list of T cell receptor beta chains from one sample in a study of blood T cells in healthy people across ages. TCRdb redid the calling of the 5' RACE reads with MiXCR, one entry per CDR3 protein. The table lists 900,000 to 950,000 distinct CDR3 sequences, 29% of them singletons. This sample also belongs to another study, concerning T cells of mothers and their children.

The material sequenced was blood. The receptors were gathered from a middle-aged woman in good health. Both conserved end residues are part of each CDR3. The D gene is left open where the match is weak. A row's size may be missing; if present it is once, few, many or a size class.

CASSEGGGLTDTQYF	TGTGCCAGCAGTGAGGGGGGGGGCCTCACAGATACGCAGTATTTT	few	TRBV6-4	TRBJ2-3	.
CSVGEDRREQYF	TGCAGCGTTGGTGAGGACCGTCGCGAGCAGTACTTC	.	TRBV29-1	TRBJ2-7	.
CASSFTTRYGYTF	TGTGCCAGCAGTTTCACGACACGCTATGGCTACACCTTC	few	TRBV6-2/TRBV6-3	TRBJ1-2	.
CASSQGGARTDTQYF	TGTGCCAGCAGCCAAGGAGGGGCCCGGACAGATACGCAGTATTTT	.	TRBV14	TRBJ2-3	.
CSATDRDDFYGYTF	TGCAGTGCTACAGACAGGGATGATTTCTATGGCTACACCTTC	few	TRBV20-1	TRBJ1-2	TRBD1
CSASGSSTGELFF	TGCAGTGCTAGCGGGAGCAGTACCGGGGAGCTGTTTTTT	.	TRBV20-1	TRBJ2-2	.
CASSQETGGYEAFF	TGTGCCAGCAGCCAAGAGACAGGGGGGTATGAAGCTTTCTTT	.	TRBV14	TRBJ1-1	TRBD1
CASLALAGNEQFF	TGTGCCAGCTTGGCGCTAGCGGGGAATGAGCAGTTCTTC	few	TRBV6-2/TRBV6-3	TRBJ2-1	TRBD2
CASRTGTGRSSNEKLFF	TGTGCCAGCAGAACCGGGACAGGCAGATCATCGAATGAAAAACTGTTTTTT	.	TRBV2	TRBJ1-4	TRBD1
CSAQGAANEKLFF	TGCAGCGCCCAGGGCGCGGCTAATGAAAAACTGTTTTTT	few	TRBV29-1	TRBJ1-4	.
CASSASWGANIQYF	TGTGCCAGCAGCGCCAGTTGGGGGGCGAACATTCAGTACTTC	many	TRBV13	TRBJ2-4	.
CASSPVNGVAKNIQYF	TGTGCCAGCTCACCAGTAAACGGGGTAGCCAAAAACATTCAGTACTTC	.	TRBV18	TRBJ2-4	.
CAGSLWQAYYGYTF	TGTGCCGGCAGTTTATGGCAAGCTTACTATGGCTACACCTTC	.	TRBV28	TRBJ1-2	.
CASSLNLLADNEQFF	TGTGCCAGCAGCTTAAACCTCCTCGCAGACAATGAGCAGTTCTTC	.	TRBV13	TRBJ2-1	.
CASSSGTSGVYEQYF	TGTGCCAGCAGCTCCGGGACTAGCGGGGTCTACGAGCAGTACTTC	.	TRBV7-9	TRBJ2-7	TRBD2
CASRLQGQGADGYTF	TGTGCCAGCAGGCTACAAGGACAGGGGGCGGATGGCTACACCTTC	.	TRBV7-2	TRBJ1-2	TRBD1
CASSEYGHDEKLFF	TGTGCCAGCAGTGAATACGGGCATGATGAAAAACTGTTTTTT	many	TRBV25-1	TRBJ1-4	.
CASSPPSQASSYEQYF	TGTGCCAGCAGCCCTCCCTCCCAGGCGTCCTCCTACGAGCAGTACTTC	.	TRBV28	TRBJ2-7	.
CASSLGVGTLGEQYF	TGTGCCAGCAGCTTAGGAGTCGGGACACTGGGCGAGCAGTACTTC	.	TRBV7-2	TRBJ2-7	.
CASSLDGTEYGYTF	TGCGCCAGCAGCTTGGATGGGACAGAGTATGGCTACACCTTC	.	TRBV5-1	TRBJ1-2	TRBD1
CSGDGSSSDEQYF	TGCAGTGGGGACGGCTCGAGTTCCGACGAGCAGTACTTC	.	TRBV20-1	TRBJ2-7	.